One and the same sample provided the 32 T cell receptor beta chains below, sequenced in a study of blood T cell repertoires in COVID-19. The table came from immunoSEQ multiplex PCR; TCRdb's copy has only in-frame clones and leaves some out. The sample gives approximately 250,000 clones, approximately 85% of which show up once; approximately 6% is in the top ten. Sequencing was done on a sample of peripheral blood. The receptors originated from an elderly woman with COVID-19, enrolled during active disease.

The V and J genes are TRBV5-4 and TRBJ2-2, with TRBD2 matching over 12 bases. Germline CDR1 and CDR2: SGHNT and YYREEE (reference sequence). V lost 3 bases to trimming and J lost 4 bases; unmatched junction nucleotides: 4. CDR3 length: 16 residues. CDR3 in amino acids: CASSSLAGGITGELFF. The DNA for the CDR3 is TGTGCCAGCAGCTCCCTAGCGGGGGGGATCACCGGGGAGCTGTTTTTT. The whole variable domain, remainder taken from reference TRBV5-4 and TRBJ2-2, is ETGVTQSPTHLIKTRGQQVTLRCSSQSGHNTVSWYQQALGQGPQFIFQYYREEENGRGNFPPRFSGLQFPNYSSELNVNALELDDSALYLCASSSLAGGITGELFFGEGSRLTVL.

J is TRBJ2-5 and V is TRBV11-2; perhaps TRBD2 as D (7 bases). The CDR3 is 15 residues long. V was cut by 3 bases and J by 3 bases, with 14 bases left in between. Per the germline V gene, CDR1 is SGHAT and CDR2 is FQNNGV. The CDR3 DNA follows: TGTGCCAGCAGCTTGGGAGGGGGTACGGAAGAGACCCAGTACTTC. This sequence encodes CASSLGGGTEETQYF.

The CDR3 loop is CASSRTASNQPQHF. CDR3 coding DNA: TGTGCCAGCAGCCGAACAGCTAGCAATCAGCCCCAGCATTTT. The chain carries TRBV3-1 (or the pseudogene TRBV3-2) and TRBJ1-5, with D uncertain. Germline lookup yields CDR1 LGHDT and CDR2 YNNKEL (reference sequence). The ends were cut back, 4 bases at V and 0 bases at J, with 7 bases in the middle. The CDR3 consists of 14 residues.

J is TRBJ1-4 and V is TRBV5-1; tentative D call: TRBD1 (5 bases). The V end lost 1 base, the J end lost 7 bases, and 11 bases lay between the germline ends. The CDR3 is 14 amino acids. Looked up from germline, CDR1 is SGHRS and CDR2 is YFSETQ. CDR3 in amino acids: CASSLLGAAEKLFF. CDR3 coding DNA: TGCGCCAGCAGCTTGTTAGGGGCTGCTGAAAAACTGTTTTTT.

CDR3 DNA: TGTGCCAGCAGCCCCCTAGGCGGGGGCCTCCAGTTCTTC. It codes for CASSPLGGGLQFF. J is TRBJ2-1 and V is TRBV3-1 (or the pseudogene TRBV3-2); possible D gene TRBD2, 7 bases. The germline gives CDR1 LGHDT, CDR2 YNNKEL (reference sequence). The CDR3 spans 13 residues. Trimming pared 4 bases from V and 13 bases from J, leaving 17 bases between.

The J gene is TRBJ2-3, the V gene TRBV27; 12 bases map to TRBD2. This CDR3 has 16 residues. The germline V gene has CDR1 MNHEY and CDR2 SMNVEV (reference sequence). The J segment lost 6 bases and the V segment lost 4 bases, leaving 8 bases of the junction unmatched. The DNA of the CDR3 is TGTGCCAGCAGTTCGACTAGCGGGGGATCGTATGATACGCAGTATTTT. Translated, it gives CASSSTSGGSYDTQYF.

The J gene is TRBJ2-5, the V gene TRBV6-5, with a possible D match to TRBD2 (6 bases). V dropped 8 bases and J dropped 1 base, with 17 bases sitting between them. Per germline, CDR1 MNHEY and CDR2 SVGAGI. The CDR3 runs to 15 residues. CDR3 protein: CASDRPGVAQETQYF. The CDR3 DNA reads TGTGCCAGCGATAGGCCGGGGGTTGCCCAAGAGACCCAGTACTTC.

This chain uses TRBV9 with TRBJ2-2; 10 bases are shared with TRBD1. V gave up 7 bases and J gave up 6 bases; unmatched junction bases: 9. CDR1 is SGDLS and CDR2 is YYNGEE in the germline V gene. The length of the CDR3 is 15 residues. The CDR3 DNA is TGTGCCAGCGGGAACCGGGACAGGGGTCCCGGGGAGCTGTTTTTT. Protein sequence: CASGNRDRGPGELFF. Full variable domain (remainder filled in from reference TRBV9 and TRBJ2-2): DSGVTQTPKHLITATGQRVTLRCSPRSGDLSVYWYQQSLDQGLQFLIQYYNGEERAKGNILERFSAQQFPDLHSELNLSSLELGDSALYFCASGNRDRGPGELFFGEGSRLTVL.

The J gene is TRBJ2-5, the V gene TRBV3-1 (or the pseudogene TRBV3-2), with a possible D match to TRBD1 (5 bases). Trimming left V 4 bases short and J 1 base short, with 7 bases between. This CDR3 has 13 amino acids. Germline V gives CDR1 LGHDT, CDR2 YNNKEL (reference sequence). The CDR3 loop reads CASSPRGQETQYF. The DNA for the CDR3 is TGTGCCAGCAGCCCTAGGGGCCAAGAGACCCAGTACTTC.

This clone was observed once. This chain connects TRBV10-3 to TRBJ2-2, with TRBD2 matching over 7 bases. CDR1 and CDR2 (germline): ENHRY, SYGVKD. The trim removed 6 bases at V and 2 bases at J, leaving 9 bases unmatched. The CDR3 consists of 16 residues. This CDR3 is CAISGSGTTNTGELFF. Written as DNA, the CDR3 is TGTGCCATCAGCGGATCCGGGACTACAAACACCGGGGAGCTGTTTTTT.

The gene calls are TRBV6-5 and TRBJ1-5; 9 nucleotides match TRBD1. V was clipped by 5 bases and J by 4 bases; unmatched bases: 3. Germline CDR1 is MNHEY and CDR2 is SVGAGI. The CDR3 runs to 14 residues. The CDR3 nucleotides are TGTGCCAGCAGTCGGGACAGGGTAAATCAGCCCCAGCATTTT. Its protein product is CASSRDRVNQPQHF.

The J gene is TRBJ1-2, the V gene TRBV28; unclear D gene. Germline assignment: CDR1 MDHEN and CDR2 SYDVKM. Trimming left V 5 bases short and J 3 bases short, with 16 bases between. The CDR3 has 15 residues. In DNA, the CDR3 is TGTGCCAGCAGTCCAGCATCCGGGGAAGACTATGGCTACACCTTC. Protein sequence: CASSPASGEDYGYTF.

This chain links TRBV5-4 with TRBJ2-7, with 10 bases that match TRBD1. J gave up 5 bases and V 1 base, and 9 bases lay outside the gene matches. Germline V gives CDR1 SGHNT, CDR2 YYREEE (reference sequence). The CDR3 runs 16 residues. Here the CDR3 reads CASSLYRTGGYNEQYV. In nucleotides, the CDR3 is TGTGCCAGCAGCTTGTACCGGACAGGGGGTTACAACGAGCAGTACGTC.

This sequence joins TRBV2 and TRBJ1-1; 7 nucleotides agree with TRBD1. Germline lookup yields CDR1 SNHLY and CDR2 FYNNEI. The V gene end was trimmed by 7 bases and the J gene end by 6 bases; junction bases not matched to a gene: 11. The CDR3 has 14 residues. The CDR3, as DNA: TGTGCCAGCAAGATTCGACAGGGTCCCCCTGAAGCTTTCTTT. This gives the protein CASKIRQGPPEAFF.

This clone was observed a handful of times. The chain recombines TRBV5-6 with TRBJ1-2; D is unresolved. Trimming shortened V by 2 bases and J by 3 bases, and 14 bases separated the two germline ends. Germline CDR1 SGHDT, CDR2 YYEEEE. The CDR3 loop spans 15 amino acids. In DNA, the CDR3 is TGTGCCAGCAGCTTCCCCTCGCGGCCGGACTATGGCTACACCTTC. This translates into CASSFPSRPDYGYTF.

CDR3 amino acids: CASSYRTTRANEKLFF. The CDR3 DNA sequence: TGTGCCAGCAGTTACCGGACAACTCGGGCTAATGAAAAACTGTTTTTT. This chain uses TRBV6-5 with TRBJ1-4; possible D gene TRBD1, 5 bases. Trimming stripped 2 bases from V and 3 bases from J, with 13 bases between. This CDR3 comprises 16 residues. Germline CDR1 reads MNHEY; CDR2 reads SVGAGI.

CDR3 nucleotide sequence: TGTGCCAGCAGCCCCCAGGGGCAATTGGGAGAGACCCAGTACTTC. Its protein is CASSPQGQLGETQYF. The rearrangement uses TRBV6-4 and TRBJ2-5, with D tentatively TRBD1 (6 bases). Trimming stripped 6 bases from V and 4 bases from J, with 18 bases between. CDR3 length: 15 residues. Germline-derived CDR1 and CDR2 are MRHNA and SNTAGT.

The chain carries TRBV19 and TRBJ1-3; D possibly corresponds to TRBD1 (5 bases). The ends were cut back, 7 bases at V and 0 bases at J, with 16 bases in the middle. The CDR3 sequence is 16 residues long. The germline CDR1 and CDR2 sequences are LNHDA and SQIVND (reference sequence). In nucleotides, the CDR3 is TGTGCCAGTACATTGGGGGGAAGGGGCTCTGGAAACACCATATATTTT. Translation: CASTLGGRGSGNTIYF.

This clone was detected only once. The V and J genes are TRBV7-9 and TRBJ2-3; no firm D call. The germline gives CDR1 SEHNR, CDR2 FQNEAQ (reference sequence). The CDR3 runs to 12 residues. The V gene lost 6 bases and the J gene lost 5 bases, with 9 bases spanning the gap. The CDR3 nucleotides read TGTGCCAGCAGTACCGGGTTAGATACGCAGTATTTT. It translates to CASSTGLDTQYF.

The rearrangement links TRBV6-5 to TRBJ2-5; TRBD1 aligns across 7 bases. V shed 0 bases, J shed 1 base, and the junction held 5 bases outside the gene matches. CDR1 and CDR2 (germline): MNHEY, SVGAGI. The CDR3 covers 16 residues. CDR3 nucleotides: TGTGCCAGCAGTTACTCTTCAGGGGGATTCCAAGAGACCCAGTACTTC. Amino acids: CASSYSSGGFQETQYF.

The chain couples TRBV30 to TRBJ1-3; perhaps TRBD1 as D (5 bases). Deletions cut 3 bases from V and 0 bases from J, with 12 bases between. The CDR3 is made up of 15 amino acids. CDR1 GTSNPN and CDR2 SVGIG come from the germline V gene (reference sequence). Here the CDR3 DNA reads TGTGCCTGGAGGACGGGGGGGTTCTCTGGAAACACCATATATTTT. Its translation is CAWRTGGFSGNTIYF.

The V gene is TRBV11-3, the J gene TRBJ2-3; D possibly corresponds to TRBD2 (5 bases). Germline values: CDR1 SGHNT, CDR2 YENEEA. The CDR3 extends over 20 amino acids. The ends were cut back, 2 bases at V and 7 bases at J, with 31 bases in the middle. CDR3 nucleotides: TGTGCCAGCAGCTTAACCTTTCCGAGCCCCAGCCTCCCTGGGAGTAATACGCAGTATTTT. This sequence encodes CASSLTFPSPSLPGSNTQYF. Full variable domain (remainder filled in from reference TRBV11-3 and TRBJ2-3): EAGVVQSPRYKIIEKKQPVAFWCNPISGHNTLYWYLQNLGQGPELLIRYENEEAVDDSQLPKDRFSAERLKGVDSTLKIQPAELGDSAVYLCASSLTFPSPSLPGSNTQYFGPGTRLTVL.

The rearrangement uses TRBV7-2 and TRBJ1-6; 9 bases agree with TRBD1. CDR1 SGHTA and CDR2 FQGNSA come from the germline V gene. CDR3 length equals 15 residues. The J segment lost 9 bases and the V segment lost 6 bases, leaving 9 bases of the junction unmatched. CDR3 amino acids: CASRNPGTGISPLHF. CDR3 nucleotides: TGTGCCAGCAGAAACCCCGGGACAGGGATTTCACCCCTCCACTTT.

With regard to this clone: Additional DNA sequences in this sample encode the identical CDR3. V is TRBV6-5 and J is TRBJ1-4; no definite D call. The CDR3 runs to 11 residues. Germline V gives CDR1 MNHEY, CDR2 SVGAGI. V was pared by 5 bases and J by 5 bases, with 3 bases between. Written as DNA, the CDR3 is TGTGCCAGCAGTCAAAATGAAAAACTGTTTTTT. It translates to CASSQNEKLFF.

V is TRBV11-2 and J is TRBJ1-1; no clear D gene. CDR1 and CDR2 from the germline V gene are SGHAT and FQNNGV. V was cut by 1 base and J by 1 base, with 10 bases left in between. The CDR3 runs to 15 residues. The CDR3, as DNA: TGTGCCAGCAGCTTAGTTGGGCAGACGAACACTGAAGCTTTCTTT. Protein product: CASSLVGQTNTEAFF.

V is TRBV5-1 and J is TRBJ2-1; unclear D gene. V shed 2 bases and J shed 6 bases, with 6 bases lying between them. The CDR3 extends over 12 amino acids. Germline CDR1 reads SGHRS; CDR2 reads YFSETQ. As DNA, the CDR3 is TGCGCCAGCAGCTTTCAGTCCAATGAGCAGTTCTTC. Protein sequence: CASSFQSNEQFF.

This clone was recorded once. The rearrangement links TRBV19 to TRBJ1-1; the match to TRBD1 covers 7 bases. The V gene's germline CDR1 is LNHDA and CDR2 SQIVND (reference sequence). The ends lost 7 bases at V and 2 bases at J; junction bases unmatched: 13. There are 16 residues in the CDR3. The CDR3 loop reads CASIHLVGQSNTEAFF. DNA for the CDR3: TGTGCCAGTATCCACCTGGTGGGACAGAGTAACACTGAAGCTTTCTTT.

This chain joins TRBV6-6 and TRBJ1-3, with TRBD1 identical over 7 bases. The germline gives CDR1 MNHNY, CDR2 SVGAGI (reference sequence). This CDR3 is 16 amino acids long. V lost 7 bases and J lost 4; bases outside the gene matches: 13. In DNA, the CDR3 is TGTGCCAGCAAACAACAACAGGGGCGCTACGGAAACACCATATATTTT. Translated, it gives CASKQQQGRYGNTIYF.

The chain employs TRBV7-2 and TRBJ2-7, with a possible D match to TRBD2 (6 bases). V was cut by 4 bases and J by 2 bases, with 12 bases left in between. The CDR3 is made up of 14 amino acids. Germline V gene data show CDR1 as SGHTA and CDR2 as FQGNSA. The CDR3 nucleotides read TGTGCCAGCAGCTCCAAGTCGGGAGCCTACGAGCAGTACTTC. Protein: CASSSKSGAYEQYF.

V usage is TRBV30 and J usage is TRBJ1-2; a possible D gene is TRBD1 (5 bases). The CDR3 extends over 12 amino acids. The V gene lost 0 bases and the J gene lost 5 bases, with 7 bases spanning the gap. Germline loops: CDR1 GTSNPN, CDR2 SVGIG (reference sequence). The CDR3 DNA follows: TGTGCCTGGAGTGTACGGGGGTATGGCTACACCTTC. Amino acid sequence: CAWSVRGYGYTF.

The rearrangement links TRBV6-5 to TRBJ1-4; 7 bases are shared with TRBD1. Germline V lookup: CDR1 MNHEY, CDR2 SVGAGI. This CDR3 comprises 15 residues. The junction had 14 bases not matched to a gene; V was cut back by 6 bases and J by 10 bases. The CDR3 is CASRPDRERVGKLFF. In DNA form, the CDR3 reads TGTGCCAGCAGACCCGACAGGGAGAGAGTTGGAAAACTGTTTTTT.

The chain recombines TRBV5-1 with TRBJ2-2; D might be TRBD1 (5 bases). V lost 2 bases and J lost 2, with 13 bases in between. The CDR3 sequence is 16 residues long. Germline assignment: CDR1 SGHRS and CDR2 YFSETQ. This chain's CDR3 is CASSFTPQGNTGELFF. CDR3 bases: TGCGCCAGCAGCTTTACTCCGCAGGGAAACACCGGGGAGCTGTTTTTT.